Shown below are 23 T cell receptor beta chains from a single sample sequenced in a study of cytomegalovirus exposure and HLA in healthy donors. Primers for the PCR totalled 60 Vbeta and 13 Jbeta. TCRdb's copy holds only in-frame clones and misses some; the assay was immunoSEQ multiplex PCR. The sample records fewer than 200,000 clones, about four fifths being singletons. The source material was PBMCs. Source of these receptors: a man aged 25-45 years in good health and CMV-seronegative.

The genes are TRBV7-8 and TRBJ2-1; tentatively, D is TRBD2 (5 bases). CDR1 is SGHVS and CDR2 is FQNEAQ in the germline V gene. The length of the CDR3 is 16 residues. The germline V and J ends were trimmed by 6 bases and 0 bases, with 15 bases remaining between them. In DNA form, the CDR3 reads TGTGCCAGCAGTTCACAAGGACTTTCCTCCTACAATGAGCAGTTCTTC. It yields the protein CASSSQGLSSYNEQFF. The whole variable domain, filled in from reference TRBV7-8 and TRBJ2-1, reads GAGVSQSPRYKVAKRGQDVALRCDPISGHVSLFWYQQALGQGPEFLTYFQNEAQLDKSGLPSDRFFAERPEGSVSTLKIQRTQQEDSAVYLCASSSQGLSSYNEQFFGPGTRLTVL.

This chain uses TRBV11-1 with TRBJ2-7; D is uncertain. Trimming took off 0 bases at V and 7 bases at J, with 7 bases between the two ends. Looked up from germline, CDR1 is SGHAT and CDR2 is FQDESV (reference sequence). CDR3 size: 12 residues. The CDR3 sequence is CASSLASKEQYF. Written as DNA, the CDR3 is TGTGCCAGCAGCTTAGCGAGTAAGGAGCAGTACTTC.

The chain employs TRBV10-3 and TRBJ2-1; TRBD2 is a possible D gene (6 bases). Germline V CDR1 and CDR2: ENHRY, SYGVKD. Trimming cost V 0 bases and J 3 bases, with 12 bases left between them. The CDR3 contains 16 residues. The CDR3 DNA is TGTGCCATCAGTGAGTCGGTTGGAGGGTTCTACAATGAGCAGTTCTTC. As protein: CAISESVGGFYNEQFF.

The chain is built from TRBV4-1 and TRBJ2-3, with 7 bases that match TRBD2. After removal of 3 bases from V and 0 bases from J, the junction contained 6 bases not matched to a gene. Germline CDR1 MGHRA, CDR2 YSYEKL. CDR3 length equals 16 residues. DNA for the CDR3: TGCGCCAGCAGCCAGGTCCTAGCGGTTAGCACAGATACGCAGTATTTT. Protein product: CASSQVLAVSTDTQYF.

The genes are TRBV25-1 and TRBJ1-2, with D possibly TRBD1 on 5 matching bases. In germline, CDR1 is MGHDK, CDR2 SYGVNS. CDR3 length: 15 amino acids. V dropped 3 bases and J dropped 8 bases, with 19 bases sitting between them. The CDR3 reads CASSEAGRGGRGYTF. As DNA, the CDR3 is TGTGCCAGCAGTGAGGCCGGGCGGGGGGGTAGAGGCTACACCTTC.

The J gene is TRBJ2-7, the V gene TRBV29-1, with 8 bases identical to TRBD1. This CDR3 contains 15 residues. CDR1 and CDR2 from the germline V gene are SQVTM and ANQGSEA. The V gene end was trimmed by 4 bases and the J gene end by 1 base; junction bases not matched to a gene: 9. CDR3 DNA: TGCAGCGTTGCTTTGGACAGGGTTTTTTCCTACGAGCAGTACTTC. Protein: CSVALDRVFSYEQYF.

This chain connects TRBV28 to TRBJ1-4; TRBD1 is a possible D gene (5 bases). This CDR3 spans 16 amino acids. Germline V gene data show CDR1 as MDHEN and CDR2 as SYDVKM. Trimming left V 4 bases short and J 8 bases short, with 20 bases between. The CDR3 loop reads CASSSRRGGEGEKLFF. CDR3 sequence (DNA): TGTGCCAGCAGTTCCCGCCGCGGGGGTGAAGGGGAAAAACTGTTTTTT.

The rearrangement uses TRBV27 and TRBJ2-5; TRBD2 matches at 7 bases. With V trimmed by 5 bases and J by 5 bases, 8 bases remained unmatched. Germline V lookup: CDR1 MNHEY, CDR2 SMNVEV (reference sequence). The CDR3 contains 14 residues. The CDR3 loop reads CASSIRLAGETQYF. For the CDR3, the DNA is TGTGCCAGCAGTATAAGACTAGCTGGGGAGACCCAGTACTTC.

The rearrangement joins TRBV4-1 to TRBJ2-5, with 9 bases matching TRBD2. The CDR3 is made up of 15 amino acids. Germline V CDR1 and CDR2: MGHRA, YSYEKL. V dropped 4 bases and J dropped 2; count of bases not matched to a gene: 5. The CDR3 DNA follows: TGCGCCAGCAGCCGACGACTAGCGGCTCAAGAGACCCAGTACTTC. Translating it yields CASSRRLAAQETQYF.

This sequence joins TRBV5-1 and TRBJ2-7; maybe TRBD1 (5 bases). CDR1 is SGHRS, CDR2 YFSETQ, per germline. V lost 1 base to trimming and J lost 0 bases, with 8 bases between them. This CDR3 contains 14 residues. The CDR3 region is CASSLSDSSYEQYF. As DNA, the CDR3 is TGCGCCAGCAGCTTGTCCGACAGCTCCTACGAGCAGTACTTC. Drawing the rest from reference TRBV5-1 and TRBJ2-7, the complete variable domain is KAGVTQTPRYLIKTRGQQVTLSCSPISGHRSVSWYQQTPGQGLQFLFEYFSETQRNKGNFPGRFSGRQFSNSRSEMNVSTLELGDSALYLCASSLSDSSYEQYFGPGTRLTVT.

J is TRBJ2-1 and V is TRBV20-1; D is uncertain. The CDR3 runs to 11 residues. Germline values: CDR1 DFQATT, CDR2 SNEGSKA (reference sequence). Trimming removed 5 bases at V and 7 bases at J, with 9 bases between. The CDR3 sequence: CSAGFQNEQFF. The CDR3 nucleotides are TGCAGTGCTGGCTTCCAAAATGAGCAGTTCTTC.

Here the CDR3 reads CASSLAPGRDEQYF. In nucleotides, the CDR3 is TGCGCCAGCAGCTTGGCCCCAGGGCGTGACGAGCAGTACTTC. This chain links TRBV5-1 with TRBJ2-7; the D gene is possibly TRBD1 (5 bases). With 0 bases removed from V and 5 bases from J, the gap between germline ends came to 12 bases. Germline CDR1 and CDR2: SGHRS and YFSETQ. This CDR3 is 14 amino acids long.

This chain connects TRBV7-9 to TRBJ2-5; 8 nucleotides line up with TRBD2. The closer fit of TRBJ2-7 to the DNA end suggests the J call may be wrong. The CDR3 loop spans 15 amino acids. Germline V lookup: CDR1 SEHNR, CDR2 FQNEAQ (reference sequence). CDR3 amino acids: CASSFALADSYEQYF. The CDR3 bases are TGTGCCAGCAGCTTTGCACTAGCGGACTCCTACGAGCAGTACTTC.

In DNA form, the CDR3 reads TGCGCCAGCAGCCGGACTAGCGGGAAAGAGACCCAGTACTTC. Protein product: CASSRTSGKETQYF. The chain joins TRBV5-1 to TRBJ2-5, with 12 positions matching TRBD2. CDR3 length: 14 amino acids. V was pared by 4 bases and J by 3 bases, with 1 base of the junction left unmatched. Germline CDR1 and CDR2: SGHRS and YFSETQ.

This clone was observed a handful of times. The chain is built from TRBV7-9 and TRBJ2-3, with TRBD1 matching 7 bases. Germline CDR1 reads SEHNR; CDR2 reads FQNEAQ (reference sequence). Trimming took 5 bases from V and 4 from J; bases not matched to a gene: 6. This CDR3 is 14 amino acids long. The CDR3 DNA follows: TGTGCCAGCAGCGGAACAGGGGCGGCAGATACGCAGTATTTT. Amino acids: CASSGTGAADTQYF.

The V call is TRBV5-1, the J call TRBJ1-1, with D possibly matching TRBD1 (5 bases). V was cut by 4 bases and J by 3 bases, with 7 bases left in between. The V gene's germline CDR1 is SGHRS and CDR2 YFSETQ. This CDR3 has 12 amino acids. In nucleotides, the CDR3 is TGCGCCAGCAGCCTCAGGGACACTGAAGCTTTCTTT. This sequence encodes CASSLRDTEAFF.

The chain recombines TRBV19 with TRBJ1-2, with TRBD1 identical over 8 bases. This CDR3 has 15 residues. Trimming at V came to 6 bases and at J to 0 bases, leaving 6 bases not matched to a gene. Germline lookup yields CDR1 LNHDA and CDR2 SQIVND (reference sequence). CDR3: CASSRDRNPNYGYTF. Written as DNA, the CDR3 is TGTGCCAGTAGCCGGGACAGGAATCCTAACTATGGCTACACCTTC.

The V gene is TRBV5-4, the J gene TRBJ2-2, with a possible D match to TRBD2 (5 bases). V lost 2 bases and J lost 6, with 14 bases in between. Germline values: CDR1 SGHNT, CDR2 YYREEE (reference sequence). The CDR3 totals 15 residues. This CDR3 is CASSLTRLSSGELFF. The DNA of the CDR3 is TGTGCCAGCAGCTTAACGCGACTATCCTCCGGGGAGCTGTTTTTT. The whole variable domain, remainder taken from reference TRBV5-4 and TRBJ2-2, is ETGVTQSPTHLIKTRGQQVTLRCSSQSGHNTVSWYQQALGQGPQFIFQYYREEENGRGNFPPRFSGLQFPNYSSELNVNALELDDSALYLCASSLTRLSSGELFFGEGSRLTVL.

This clone was observed a single time. This sequence joins TRBV1 and TRBJ2-3; TRBD2, the table's D call, was not compared with the DNA. TRBV1 is termed a pseudogene. The length of the CDR3 is 18 residues. DNA for the CDR3: TGCACCAGCAGCCAAGATTGTTATATTAGCCCTTCCACAGATACGCAGTATTTT. Translating gives CTSSQDCYISPSTDTQYF.

The chain is built from TRBV9 and TRBJ2-3, with a weak D call TRBD1 (5 bases). From germline, CDR1 is SGDLS and CDR2 YYNGEE. There are 16 residues in the CDR3. The V end lost 0 bases, the J end lost 0 bases, and 11 bases lay between the germline ends. CDR3 amino acids: CASSVAGAPSTDTQYF. The CDR3 DNA reads TGTGCCAGCAGCGTAGCTGGGGCGCCTAGCACAGATACGCAGTATTTT.

V gene TRBV5-1 combines with J gene TRBJ1-2, with no clear D. Germline V gene lookup returns CDR1 SGHRS and CDR2 YFSETQ. The CDR3 sequence is 15 residues long. Trimming took 0 bases from V and 8 from J, leaving 17 bases between them. The CDR3: CASSLAGDPRRGYTF. CDR3 DNA: TGCGCCAGCAGCTTGGCGGGTGACCCCCGGAGAGGCTACACCTTC.

This rearrangement joins TRBV5-1 to TRBJ2-2; 9 bases fit TRBD1. V lost 2 bases and J lost 7; bases outside the gene matches: 18. CDR3 size: 19 residues. CDR1 is SGHRS, CDR2 YFSETQ, per germline. CDR3 protein: CASSFNRGNTGGAFGELFF. The CDR3 DNA is TGCGCCAGCAGCTTCAACCGGGGAAACACAGGGGGCGCGTTCGGGGAGCTGTTTTTT.

This clone came up once. The V and J genes are TRBV5-1 and TRBJ2-1, with 14 bases identical to TRBD2. Trimming at V came to 1 base and at J to 2 bases, leaving 5 bases not matched to a gene. The CDR3 runs to 18 residues. Germline V CDR1 and CDR2: SGHRS, YFSETQ. The DNA for the CDR3 is TGCGCCAGCAGCTTGCCCCGACTAGCGGGGGGGACCTACAATGAGCAGTTCTTC. Protein product: CASSLPRLAGGTYNEQFF.